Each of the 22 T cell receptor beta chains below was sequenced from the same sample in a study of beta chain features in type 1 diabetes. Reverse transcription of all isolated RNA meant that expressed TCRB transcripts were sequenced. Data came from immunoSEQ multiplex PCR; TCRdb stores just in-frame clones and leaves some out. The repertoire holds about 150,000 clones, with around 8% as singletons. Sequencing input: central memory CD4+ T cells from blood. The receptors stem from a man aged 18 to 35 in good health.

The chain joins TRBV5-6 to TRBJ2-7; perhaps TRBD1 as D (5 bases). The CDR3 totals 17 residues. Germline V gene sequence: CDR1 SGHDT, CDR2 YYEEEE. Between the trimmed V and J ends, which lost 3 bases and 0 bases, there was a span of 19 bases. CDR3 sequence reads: CASSWTKNNYRSYEQYF. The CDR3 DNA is TGTGCCAGCAGCTGGACAAAAAATAATTACCGCTCCTACGAGCAGTACTTC.

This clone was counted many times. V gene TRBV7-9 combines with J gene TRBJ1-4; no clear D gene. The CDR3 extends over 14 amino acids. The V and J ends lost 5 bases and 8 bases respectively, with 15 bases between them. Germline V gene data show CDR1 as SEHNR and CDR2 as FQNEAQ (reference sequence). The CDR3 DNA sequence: TGTGCCAGCAGCGCCGAGGTGGTTGGCGAAAAACTGTTTTTT. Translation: CASSAEVVGEKLFF.

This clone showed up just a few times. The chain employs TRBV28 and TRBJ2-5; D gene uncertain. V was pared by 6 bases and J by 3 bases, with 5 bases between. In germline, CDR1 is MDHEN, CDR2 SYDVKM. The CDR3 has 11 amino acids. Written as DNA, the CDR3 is TGTGCCAGCAGCCTCGAAGAGACCCAGTACTTC. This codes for CASSLEETQYF.

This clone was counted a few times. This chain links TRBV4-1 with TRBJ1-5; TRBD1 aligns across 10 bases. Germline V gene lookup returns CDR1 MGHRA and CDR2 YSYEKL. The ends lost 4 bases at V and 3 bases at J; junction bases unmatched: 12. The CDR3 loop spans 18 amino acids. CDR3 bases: TGCGCCAGCAGCCCGGGACAGGGGCGTGGAGGGTACAATCAGCCCCAGCATTTT. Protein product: CASSPGQGRGGYNQPQHF.

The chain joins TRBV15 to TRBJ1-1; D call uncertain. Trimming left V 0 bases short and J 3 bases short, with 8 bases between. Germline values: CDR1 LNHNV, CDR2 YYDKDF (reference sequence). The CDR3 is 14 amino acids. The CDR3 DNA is TGTGCCACCAGCAGAGATAGGAGGGACACTGAAGCTTTCTTT. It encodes CATSRDRRDTEAFF.

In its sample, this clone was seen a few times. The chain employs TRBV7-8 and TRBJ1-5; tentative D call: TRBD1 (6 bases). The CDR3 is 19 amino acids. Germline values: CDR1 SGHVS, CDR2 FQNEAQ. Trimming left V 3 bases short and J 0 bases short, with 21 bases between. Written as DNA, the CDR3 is TGTGCCAGCAGCTTGGTGAGAGGACAGCGGGATTATAGCAATCAGCCCCAGCATTTT. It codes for CASSLVRGQRDYSNQPQHF.

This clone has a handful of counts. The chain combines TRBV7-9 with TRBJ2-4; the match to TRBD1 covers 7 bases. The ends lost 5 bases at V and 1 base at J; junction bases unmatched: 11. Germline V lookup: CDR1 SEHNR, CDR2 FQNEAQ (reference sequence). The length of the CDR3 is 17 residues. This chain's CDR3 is CASSPGTADRAKNIQYF. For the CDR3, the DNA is TGTGCCAGCAGCCCCGGGACCGCGGACAGGGCCAAAAACATTCAGTACTTC.

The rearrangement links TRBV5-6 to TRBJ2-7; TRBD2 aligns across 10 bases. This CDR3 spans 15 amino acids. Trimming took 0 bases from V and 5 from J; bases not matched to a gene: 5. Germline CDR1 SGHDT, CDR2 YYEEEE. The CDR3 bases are TGTGCCAGCAGCTTGGGGGCTAGCGGGAGTAACGAGCAGTACTTC. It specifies CASSLGASGSNEQYF.

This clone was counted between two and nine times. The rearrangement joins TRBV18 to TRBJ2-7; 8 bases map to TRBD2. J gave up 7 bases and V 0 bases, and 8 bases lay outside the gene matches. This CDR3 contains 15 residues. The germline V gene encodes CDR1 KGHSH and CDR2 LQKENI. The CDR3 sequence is CASSPPGIAGREQYF. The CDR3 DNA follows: TGTGCCAGCTCACCACCTGGGATAGCGGGGAGGGAGCAGTACTTC. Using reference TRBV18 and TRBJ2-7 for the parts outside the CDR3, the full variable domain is NAGVMQNPRHLVRRRGQEARLRCSPMKGHSHVYWYRQLPEEGLKFMVYLQKENIIDESGMPKERFSAEFPKEGPSILRIQQVVRGDSAAYFCASSPPGIAGREQYFGPGTRLTVT.

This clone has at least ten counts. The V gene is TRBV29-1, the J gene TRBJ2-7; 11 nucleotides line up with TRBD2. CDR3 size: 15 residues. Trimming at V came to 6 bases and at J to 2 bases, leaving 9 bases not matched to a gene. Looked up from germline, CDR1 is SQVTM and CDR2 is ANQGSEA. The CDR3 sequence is CSVTPLAGGTYEQYF. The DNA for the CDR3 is TGCAGCGTGACCCCTCTAGCGGGGGGCACCTACGAGCAGTACTTC.

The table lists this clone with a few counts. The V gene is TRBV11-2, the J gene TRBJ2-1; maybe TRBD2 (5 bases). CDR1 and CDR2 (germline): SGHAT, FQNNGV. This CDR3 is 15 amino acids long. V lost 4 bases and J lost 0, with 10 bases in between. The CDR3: CASSSDSNSYNEQFF. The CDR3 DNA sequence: TGTGCCAGCAGCTCGGACTCCAACTCCTACAATGAGCAGTTCTTC.

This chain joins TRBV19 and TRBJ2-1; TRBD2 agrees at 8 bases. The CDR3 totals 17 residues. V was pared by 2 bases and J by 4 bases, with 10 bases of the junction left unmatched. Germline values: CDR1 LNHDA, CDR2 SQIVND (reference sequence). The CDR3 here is CASSIITSGGGYNEQFF. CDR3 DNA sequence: TGTGCCAGTAGTATAATTACTAGCGGAGGGGGGTACAATGAGCAGTTCTTC.

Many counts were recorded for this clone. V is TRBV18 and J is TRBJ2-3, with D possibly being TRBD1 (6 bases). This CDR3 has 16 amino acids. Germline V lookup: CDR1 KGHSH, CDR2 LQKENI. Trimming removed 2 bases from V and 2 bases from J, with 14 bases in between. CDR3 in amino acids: CASSPLVRGDTDTQYF. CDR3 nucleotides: TGTGCCAGCTCACCATTGGTCAGGGGAGACACAGATACGCAGTATTTT.

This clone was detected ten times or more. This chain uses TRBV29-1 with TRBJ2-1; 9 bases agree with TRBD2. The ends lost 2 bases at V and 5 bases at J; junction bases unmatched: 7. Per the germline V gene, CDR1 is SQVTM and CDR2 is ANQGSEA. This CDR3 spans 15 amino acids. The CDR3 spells CSVEPRGLANNEQFF. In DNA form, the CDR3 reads TGCAGCGTTGAACCACGAGGACTAGCGAACAATGAGCAGTTCTTC.

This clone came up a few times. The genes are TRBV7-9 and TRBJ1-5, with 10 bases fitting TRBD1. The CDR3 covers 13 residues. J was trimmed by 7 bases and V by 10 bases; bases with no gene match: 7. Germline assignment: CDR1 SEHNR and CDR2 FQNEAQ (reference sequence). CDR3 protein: CAIATGGGQPQHF. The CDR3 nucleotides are TGTGCCATCGCGACAGGGGGCGGACAGCCCCAGCATTTT.

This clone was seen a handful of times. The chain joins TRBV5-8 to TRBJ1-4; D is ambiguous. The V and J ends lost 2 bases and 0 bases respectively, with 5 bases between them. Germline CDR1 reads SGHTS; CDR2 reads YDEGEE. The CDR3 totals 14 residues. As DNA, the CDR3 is TGTGCCAGCAGCTTACAGCCAACTAATGAAAAACTGTTTTTT. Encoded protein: CASSLQPTNEKLFF.

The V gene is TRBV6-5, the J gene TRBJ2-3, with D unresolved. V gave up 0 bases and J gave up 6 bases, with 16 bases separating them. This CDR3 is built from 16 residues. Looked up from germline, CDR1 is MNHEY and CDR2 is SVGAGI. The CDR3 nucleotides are TGTGCCAGCAGTTACTCGCATGCTGCAAACTGGGATACGCAGTATTTT. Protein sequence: CASSYSHAANWDTQYF.

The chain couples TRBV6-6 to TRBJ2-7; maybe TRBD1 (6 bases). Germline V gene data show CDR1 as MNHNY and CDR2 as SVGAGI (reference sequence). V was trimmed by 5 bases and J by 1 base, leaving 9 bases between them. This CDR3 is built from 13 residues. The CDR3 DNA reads TGTGCCAGCAGTCGACAGGTATCCTACGAGCAGTACTTC. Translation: CASSRQVSYEQYF.

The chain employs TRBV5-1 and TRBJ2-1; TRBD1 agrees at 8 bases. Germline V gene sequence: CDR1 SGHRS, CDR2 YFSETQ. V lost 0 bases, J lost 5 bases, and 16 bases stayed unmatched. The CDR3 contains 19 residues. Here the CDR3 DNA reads TGCGCCAGCAGCTTGGGGACAGGGCAAGCCCTCACATTACACAATGAGCAGTTCTTC. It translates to CASSLGTGQALTLHNEQFF.

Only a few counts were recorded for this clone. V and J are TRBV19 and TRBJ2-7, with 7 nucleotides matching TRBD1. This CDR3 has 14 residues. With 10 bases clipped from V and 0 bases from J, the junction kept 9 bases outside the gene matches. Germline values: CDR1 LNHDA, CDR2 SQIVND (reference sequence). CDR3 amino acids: CATRDSPTSYEQYF. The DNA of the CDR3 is TGTGCCACCAGGGACAGCCCTACCTCCTACGAGCAGTACTTC.

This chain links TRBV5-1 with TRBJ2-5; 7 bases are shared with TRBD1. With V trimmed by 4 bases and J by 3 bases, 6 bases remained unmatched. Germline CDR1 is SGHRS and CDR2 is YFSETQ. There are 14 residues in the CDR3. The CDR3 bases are TGCGCCAGCAGCCGCGATACAGGGGAAGAGACCCAGTACTTC. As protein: CASSRDTGEETQYF.

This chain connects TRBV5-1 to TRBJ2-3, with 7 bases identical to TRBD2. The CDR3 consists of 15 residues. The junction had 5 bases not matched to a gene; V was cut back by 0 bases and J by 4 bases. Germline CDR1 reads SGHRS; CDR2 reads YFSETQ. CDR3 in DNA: TGCGCCAGCAGCTTGGGGGGGGGTTTCCCAGATACGCAGTATTTT. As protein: CASSLGGGFPDTQYF.